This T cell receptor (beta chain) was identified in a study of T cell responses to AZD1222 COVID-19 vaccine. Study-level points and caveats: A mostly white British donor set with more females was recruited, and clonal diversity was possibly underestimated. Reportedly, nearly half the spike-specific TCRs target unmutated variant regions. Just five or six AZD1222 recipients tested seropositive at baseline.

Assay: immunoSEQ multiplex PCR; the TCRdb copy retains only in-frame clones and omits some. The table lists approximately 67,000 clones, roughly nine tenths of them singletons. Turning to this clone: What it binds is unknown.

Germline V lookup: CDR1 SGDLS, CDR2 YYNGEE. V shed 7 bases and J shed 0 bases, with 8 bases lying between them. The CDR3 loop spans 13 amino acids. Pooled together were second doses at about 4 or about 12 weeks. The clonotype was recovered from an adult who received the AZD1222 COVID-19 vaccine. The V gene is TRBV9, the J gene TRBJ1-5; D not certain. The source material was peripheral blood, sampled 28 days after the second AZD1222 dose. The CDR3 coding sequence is TGTGCCAGCGGGGATGGTAGCAATCAGCCCCAGCATTTT. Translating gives CASGDGSNQPQHF.